This TCR beta chain was recorded in a study of T-cell memory formation after mild COVID-19 listed by TCRdb under 2021. For the study in its entirety: TCR sequence clusters from the two donors were found to be largely donor specific. The cohort comprised two young, previously healthy adult volunteers, one female and one male. T-cell clones expanding and contracting after mild COVID-19 in two donors were tracked by longitudinal TCRalpha and TCRbeta repertoire sequencing.

Ficoll-Paque density gradient centrifugation was the method used to isolate PBMCs. Data came from an Illumina NovaSeq 6000. Using 5'RACE with constant-segment primers, TCRalpha and TCRbeta cDNA libraries were constructed, with sample barcodes and unique molecular identifiers added in the process. RNA was extracted from every sample with Trizol reagent. Amplification of the libraries took two PCR steps, and the second step added a second sample barcode plus Illumina TruSeq adapters. Sequencing of libraries was performed on an Illumina NovaSeq with 2 x 150 bp paired-end reads. As for the original processing: With migec v1.2.7, reads were demultiplexed and then collapsed into UMI-guided consensus sequences. With mixcr v2.1.11, UMI consensuses were aligned to TRA and TRB V and J templates and assembled into clonotypes. Expanded or contracted clonotypes were those called significant by both edgeR and NoisET, with noise models trained on biological replicates. edgeR calls used a false discovery rate-adjusted p below 0.01 and a log2 fold-change threshold of 1. PCA with hierarchical clustering of max-normalized trajectories of the 1000 most abundant clonotypes was used as exploratory dynamics analysis. Separately sequenced CD4+ and CD8+ repertoires were used to assign a CD4 or CD8 phenotype to each responding clone. TCRdb reprocessed the public reads (quality trimming at Q25 with fastp, clone calling with MiXCR) and kept in-frame beta chains. Duplicate CDR3 protein sequences are folded into a single record with the most common DNA and genes. The V and J calls shown here were made by TCRdb, not taken from the authors' results. A total of some 260,000 distinct CDR3 sequences appear in this sample, over 15% of them only once. Approximately 3.5% of the sample goes to the ten largest clones.

Spanning cysteine to phenylalanine, the CDR3 consists of 17 amino acids. The retained sequence is limited to the CDR3, 51 bases, with the frame set at the first base. In the germline V gene, CDR1 corresponds to SGHRS and CDR2 to YFSETQ. V lost 2 bases and J lost 2 bases; the stretch between them is 14 bases long. This clonotype was observed many times. Its antigen is not yet known. Nothing much larger sits one base from this clone, and base qualities are not available. Overall study outcomes, separate from this receptor: Whether the second-wave clones peaking on day 37 were SARS-CoV-2 specific was not confirmed. Only two mild cases were covered in the study, and larger cohorts including severe cases with pre-infection samples were considered necessary. Balanced CD4/CD8 phenotypes were observed for clones contracting from day 15 to 85, whereas a bias towards CD4+ was observed for a second wave of clones expanding from day 15 to 37. Contracting CD4+ clones were located mainly in the CM and EM memory subsets, whereas CD8+ clones were found to be enriched in EMRA. The detection of some responding clones in pre-infection memory suggests that pre-existing cross-reactive memory T cells joined the SARS-CoV-2 response.

The rearranged segments are TRBV5-1 and TRBJ2-6; a weak D assignment points to TRBD2 (6 bases agree). The sequenced material came from PBMCs or a T cell subset sorted from them (not recorded which). The clonotype originates from a man aged 18 to 29 who had mild COVID-19 (a few samples of this study predate the infection). The sample titles of this study are shuffled in the database, so cell type and time point are left out; the donor was told from shared clones. The sequence in DNA is TGCGCCAGCAGCTTCAGGGCATGGGGGGCTGGGGCCAACGTCCTGACTTTC. Its coded protein is CASSFRAWGAGANVLTF.